This entry lists 17 T cell receptor beta chains sequenced from one sample in a study of cytomegalovirus exposure and HLA in healthy donors. The PCR ran on 60 Vbeta and 13 Jbeta primers. Data came from immunoSEQ multiplex PCR; TCRdb stores just in-frame clones and leaves some out. Here the sample spans 150,000 to 200,000 clones, roughly 85% being singletons. The sample comprised PBMCs. These receptors were obtained from a woman in her forties or fifties in good health and CMV-seronegative.

A remark on this clone: The junction departs from the called germline gene at one end, perhaps through a read error. The J gene is TRBJ2-3, the V gene TRBV7-3, with TRBD2 identical over 9 bases. The length of the CDR3 is 14 residues. Per germline, CDR1 SGHTA and CDR2 FQGTGA. The CDR3 coding sequence is TGTGCCAGCAGCTTGGGGACTAGCAAAGATACGCAGTATTTT. It translates to CASSLGTSKDTQYF.

The J gene is TRBJ2-1, the V gene TRBV28, with 9 bases aligning to TRBD1. Germline loops: CDR1 MDHEN, CDR2 SYDVKM. With V trimmed by 4 bases and J by 3 bases, 7 bases remained unmatched. The CDR3 loop spans 16 amino acids. The CDR3 protein is CASSSSGTGHYNEQFF. In DNA, the CDR3 is TGTGCCAGCAGTTCCTCCGGGACAGGGCACTACAATGAGCAGTTCTTC.

This chain uses TRBV6-6 with TRBJ2-5; 8 nucleotides agree with TRBD2. CDR1 and CDR2 (germline): MNHNY, SVGAGI (reference sequence). There are 15 residues in the CDR3. Trimming at V came to 3 bases and at J to 5 bases, leaving 8 bases not matched to a gene. CDR3 sequence (DNA): TGTGCCAGCAGTTATAGCGGGACTAGGCAGGAGACCCAGTACTTC. Translated, it gives CASSYSGTRQETQYF.

The genes are TRBV7-2 and TRBJ2-7; 9 bases agree with TRBD1. The CDR3 length is 12 residues. With 8 bases clipped from V and 4 bases from J, the junction kept 3 bases outside the gene matches. CDR1 SGHTA and CDR2 FQGNSA come from the germline V gene. CDR3 nucleotides: TGTGCCAGCGGACAGGGGAGGTACGAGCAGTACTTC. This translates into CASGQGRYEQYF.

This clone appeared once. Written as DNA, the CDR3 is TGTGCCAGCAGCCGGGACAGGGGACCTTATGGCTACACCTTC. It specifies CASSRDRGPYGYTF. This rearrangement joins TRBV27 to TRBJ1-2; 10 positions match TRBD1. There are 14 residues in the CDR3. J gave up 5 bases and V 6 bases, and 6 bases lay outside the gene matches. The germline gives CDR1 MNHEY, CDR2 SMNVEV (reference sequence).

This chain joins TRBV28 and TRBJ1-5; 9 bases match TRBD1. The CDR3 contains 15 residues. V gave up 2 bases and J gave up 9 bases; unmatched junction bases: 8. The V gene's germline CDR1 is MDHEN and CDR2 SYDVKM. Here the CDR3 reads CASSLQGQGHRPQHF. The DNA for the CDR3 is TGTGCCAGCAGTTTACAGGGACAGGGCCATCGGCCCCAGCATTTT.

This clone was observed once. The chain is built from TRBV11-3 and TRBJ2-2; no reliable D call. CDR3 length equals 13 residues. Germline CDR1 SGHNT, CDR2 YENEEA. Trimming stripped 2 bases from V and 5 bases from J, with 6 bases between. CDR3 nucleotides: TGTGCCAGCAGCTTATCCGGGACCGGGGAGCTGTTTTTT. This encodes CASSLSGTGELFF. Filled out from reference TRBV11-3 and TRBJ2-2, the complete variable domain reads EAGVVQSPRYKIIEKKQPVAFWCNPISGHNTLYWYLQNLGQGPELLIRYENEEAVDDSQLPKDRFSAERLKGVDSTLKIQPAELGDSAVYLCASSLSGTGELFFGEGSRLTVL.

The J gene is TRBJ2-1, the V gene TRBV25-1, with 9 bases fitting TRBD1. CDR3 length: 16 amino acids. Per the germline V gene, CDR1 is MGHDK and CDR2 is SYGVNS. Trimming removed 2 bases from V and 6 bases from J; junction bases left unmatched: 8. The CDR3 sequence is CASSEKQGARFNEQFF. As DNA, the CDR3 is TGTGCCAGCAGTGAAAAACAGGGGGCGAGATTCAATGAGCAGTTCTTC.

This clone appeared once. The chain is built from TRBV18 and TRBJ2-7, with D uncertain. Germline V gene data show CDR1 as KGHSH and CDR2 as LQKENI. V was cut by 2 bases and J by 1 base, with 12 bases left in between. The CDR3 is 15 residues long. CDR3 nucleotide sequence: TGTGCCAGCTCACCAGCCGCGCCTCTTTCCTACGAGCAGTACTTC. Residues: CASSPAAPLSYEQYF.

The chain combines TRBV7-9 with TRBJ2-3, with TRBD2 matching 11 bases. Germline lookup yields CDR1 SEHNR and CDR2 FQNEAQ (reference sequence). J gave up 0 bases and V 1 base, and 6 bases lay outside the gene matches. The CDR3 has 18 residues. The CDR3 loop is CASSLELAGASSTDTQYF. Here the CDR3 DNA reads TGTGCCAGCAGCTTAGAACTAGCGGGAGCCTCTAGCACAGATACGCAGTATTTT.

This rearrangement joins TRBV28 to TRBJ2-1; TRBD2 agrees at 11 bases. The J segment lost 2 bases and the V segment lost 6 bases, leaving 6 bases of the junction unmatched. Germline-derived CDR1 and CDR2 are MDHEN and SYDVKM. The CDR3 runs 16 residues. The CDR3 here is CASSPGLAGPYNEQFF. As DNA, the CDR3 is TGTGCCAGCAGCCCTGGACTAGCGGGTCCCTACAATGAGCAGTTCTTC.

The CDR3 loop reads CASSLSTDTQYF. CDR3 DNA sequence: TGTGCCAGCAGCCTCTCTACAGATACGCAGTATTTT. J is TRBJ2-3 and V is TRBV11-2; D not resolved. CDR3 length: 12 amino acids. Per the germline V gene, CDR1 is SGHAT and CDR2 is FQNNGV. Trimming cost V 5 bases and J 3 bases, with 6 bases left between them. Supplemented by reference TRBV11-2 and TRBJ2-3, the full variable domain reads EAGVAQSPRYKIIEKRQSVAFWCNPISGHATLYWYQQILGQGPKLLIQFQNNGVVDDSQLPKDRFSAERLKGVDSTLKIQPAKLEDSAVYLCASSLSTDTQYFGPGTRLTVL.

This chain links TRBV7-2 with TRBJ2-1, with 9 bases matching TRBD2. The V gene end was trimmed by 5 bases and the J gene end by 8 bases; junction bases not matched to a gene: 13. The CDR3 is made up of 16 amino acids. Germline V gene data show CDR1 as SGHTA and CDR2 as FQGNSA. The DNA for the CDR3 is TGTGCCAGCAGCCTAGGGGGGGGACTAGCTGGCCATGAGCAGTTCTTC. It codes for CASSLGGGLAGHEQFF.

This sequence joins TRBV27 and TRBJ2-1; TRBD2 agrees at 9 bases. Losses at the gene ends were 3 bases for V and 8 bases for J; bases not matched to a gene: 17. CDR1 MNHEY and CDR2 SMNVEV come from the germline V gene (reference sequence). The CDR3 consists of 18 residues. For the CDR3, the DNA is TGTGCCAGCAGTTTCCGGACCTGGGCTAGCGGGATAAGGGATGAGCAGTTCTTC. Protein: CASSFRTWASGIRDEQFF.

This rearrangement joins TRBV11-2 to TRBJ2-2; D gene ambiguous. In germline, CDR1 is SGHAT, CDR2 FQNNGV. Trimming took 2 bases from V and 1 from J, leaving 5 bases between them. This CDR3 has 14 amino acids. The CDR3 reads CASSLPLNTGELFF. DNA for the CDR3: TGTGCCAGCAGCTTACCTCTGAACACCGGGGAGCTGTTTTTT.

The chain couples TRBV25-1 to TRBJ2-1; the D gene is possibly TRBD2 (6 bases). The CDR3 extends over 13 amino acids. Germline assignment: CDR1 MGHDK and CDR2 SYGVNS. V lost 7 bases and J lost 8, with 15 bases in between. CDR3 sequence: CASTASVGYEQFF. In DNA, the CDR3 is TGTGCCAGCACTGCTAGCGTAGGGTATGAGCAGTTCTTC.

V usage is TRBV4-3 and J usage is TRBJ2-3; 8 bases are shared with TRBD2. The length of the CDR3 is 17 residues. CDR1 and CDR2 (germline): LGHNA, YSLEER. V shed 0 bases and J 1 base; nucleotides not matched to a gene: 6. Written as DNA, the CDR3 is TGCGCCAGCAGCCAAGATCTAGTGACTAGCGGCACAGATACGCAGTATTTT. Amino acid sequence: CASSQDLVTSGTDTQYF.